This TCR beta chain was captured in a study of sequential checkpoint blockade in melanoma. Background on the study: Both treatment sequences were followed by maintenance nivolumab.

Sequencing used immunoSEQ multiplex PCR; TCRdb keeps in-frame clones, though not all of them. The profile covers over 3,500 clones, with roughly 59% appearing a single time and 20% taken by the ten largest. This clone has only a few counts. Treatment in this sample: randomized to nivolumab then ipilimumab (arm A) or the reverse (arm B). The length of the CDR3 is 14 residues. Trimming stripped 10 bases from V and 2 bases from J, with 16 bases between. The germline V gene has CDR1 MDHEN and CDR2 SYDVKM. The genes are TRBV28 and TRBJ2-3; D remains ambiguous. The starting material was CD8+ T cells sorted from blood (inferred from file names), obtained from a patient given nivolumab and ipilimumab in sequence. The receptor was derived from a human patient with melanoma. Some clones in this sample may be carry-over from other donors' samples. Here the CDR3 DNA reads TGTGCCACCTGCGGCGCCTTTCCCACAGATACGCAGTATTTT. Translating gives CATCGAFPTDTQYF.